This TCR beta chain emerged from a study of cytomegalovirus exposure and HLA in healthy donors. PCR used 60 Vbeta primers and 13 Jbeta primers. The method was immunoSEQ multiplex PCR; TCRdb's version includes in-frame clones alone and lacks a portion of them. The sample holds around 130,000 clones, around 70% seen once. Sequencing was done on a sample of PBMCs. This TCR was recovered from a middle-aged woman in good health and CMV-seropositive.

The CDR3 here is CASSLGSSASYEQYF. As DNA, the CDR3 is TGTGCCAGCAGCTTGGGTTCTTCCGCGTCCTACGAGCAGTACTTC. The chain couples TRBV5-8 to TRBJ2-7; D gene uncertain. The CDR3 has 15 amino acids. Trimming cost V 0 bases and J 1 base, with 11 bases left between them. The germline gives CDR1 SGHTS, CDR2 YDEGEE.